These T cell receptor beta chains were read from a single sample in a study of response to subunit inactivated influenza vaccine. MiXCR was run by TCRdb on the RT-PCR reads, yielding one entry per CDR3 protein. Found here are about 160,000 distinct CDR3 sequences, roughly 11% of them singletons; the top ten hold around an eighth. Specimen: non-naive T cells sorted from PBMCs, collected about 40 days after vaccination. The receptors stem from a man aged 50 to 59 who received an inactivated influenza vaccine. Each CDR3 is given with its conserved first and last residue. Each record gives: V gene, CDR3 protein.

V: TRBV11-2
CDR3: CASSLGLLVRNTEAFF

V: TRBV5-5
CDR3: CASSDRGGSLSNQPQHF

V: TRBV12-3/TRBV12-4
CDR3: CASSFRQGDIQYF

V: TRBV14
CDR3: CASSQRGRADTDTQYF

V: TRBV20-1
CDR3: CSARDLAGKYEQYF

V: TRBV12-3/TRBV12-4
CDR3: CASTRGRGFAKNIQYF

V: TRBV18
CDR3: CASSPLLAGGLHNEQFF

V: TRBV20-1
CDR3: CSADNRVATKNIQYF

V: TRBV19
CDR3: CASSPREWVQETQYF

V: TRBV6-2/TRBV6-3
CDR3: CASSFSGSQPQHF

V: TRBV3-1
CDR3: CASSQATLVAYEQYF

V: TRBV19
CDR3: CASSTGTGGSEQFF

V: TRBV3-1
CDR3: CASSQQGIGQPQHF

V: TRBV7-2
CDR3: CASSFRGLTNEKLFF

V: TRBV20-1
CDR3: CSARAKTGNSYEQYF

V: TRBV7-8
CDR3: CASRPDRGRGQPQHF

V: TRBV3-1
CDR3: CASSQEDGTSYNEQFF

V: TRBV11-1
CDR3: CASSLARGLAGYNEQFF

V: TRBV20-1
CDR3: CSAWTSGRQFF

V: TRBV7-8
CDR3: CASSLGQDYGYTF

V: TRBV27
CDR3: CASSLLGPYNEQFF

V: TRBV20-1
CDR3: CSARGLNIYEQYF

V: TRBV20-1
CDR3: CSARAKTSGGPGEQFF

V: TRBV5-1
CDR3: CASSLVVTTGSASGNTIYF

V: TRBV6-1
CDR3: CASHAAGRGNTEAFF

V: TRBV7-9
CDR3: CASSFEQGSTDTQYF

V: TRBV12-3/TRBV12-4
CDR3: CASSSDRDYGYTF

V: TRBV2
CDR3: CASSARSLQETQYF

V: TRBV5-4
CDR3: CASSWGPNSNQPQHF

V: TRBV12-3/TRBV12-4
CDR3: CASSSGRAQETQYF

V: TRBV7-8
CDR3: CASSLTSERQFF

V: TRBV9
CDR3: CASSPGGRETQYF

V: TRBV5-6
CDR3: CASSQDREQYF

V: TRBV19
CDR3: CASSRGLAGDNTGELFF

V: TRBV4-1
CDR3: CASSRDRGSSFVATNEKLFF

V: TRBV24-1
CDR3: CATSDGKGFTDTQYF

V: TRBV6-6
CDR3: CASERLAGADTQYF

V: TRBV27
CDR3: CASRRTATNEKLFF

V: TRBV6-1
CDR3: CASSRDRTSNQPQHF

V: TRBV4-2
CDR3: CASSQDFWGQETQYF